One sample yielded the 17 T cell receptor beta chains listed below, sequenced in a study of blood T cell repertoires in COVID-19. Assay: immunoSEQ multiplex PCR; the TCRdb copy retains only in-frame clones and omits some. The sample lists fewer than 500,000 clones; around 84% were seen once. The specimen was peripheral blood. The receptors here all came from a human donor with acute or convalescent COVID-19. The donor label of this sample is uncertain.

CDR3 protein: CATSFPGGSNQPQHF. The CDR3, as DNA: TGTGCCACCAGCTTCCCAGGGGGGAGCAATCAGCCCCAGCATTTT. The genes are TRBV15 and TRBJ1-5, with TRBD1 matching 7 bases. Germline assignment: CDR1 LNHNV and CDR2 YYDKDF (reference sequence). The CDR3 consists of 15 residues. V lost 5 bases and J lost 1; bases outside the gene matches: 5.

This clone was picked up a small number of times. Within the sample, other DNA sequences also encode this same CDR3. The chain combines TRBV2 with TRBJ1-4; 7 nucleotides line up with TRBD1. CDR3 length: 15 amino acids. CDR1 is SNHLY and CDR2 is FYNNEI in the germline V gene. V was clipped by 1 base and J by 3 bases; unmatched bases: 2. CDR3 amino acids: CASSEEQGSNEKLFF. DNA for the CDR3: TGTGCCAGCAGTGAAGAACAGGGGTCTAATGAAAAACTGTTTTTT.

This chain links TRBV11-2 with TRBJ1-1, with D perhaps TRBD1 (6 bases). The CDR3 length is 16 residues. The germline V gene encodes CDR1 SGHAT and CDR2 FQNNGV. With 5 bases removed from V and 5 bases from J, the gap between germline ends came to 21 bases. This CDR3 reads CASSVANYRVGTEAFF. CDR3 in DNA: TGTGCCAGCAGCGTAGCTAATTACAGGGTTGGGACTGAAGCTTTCTTT.

The chain carries TRBV20-1 and TRBJ1-5; 7 bases map to TRBD1. The germline V gene has CDR1 DFQATT and CDR2 SNEGSKA (reference sequence). The V and J ends lost 3 bases and 6 bases, in that order; junction bases with no gene match: 5. The CDR3 spans 13 residues. The CDR3 DNA sequence: TGCAGTGCTAGTCGCCGGACAGGTCAGCCCCAGCATTTT. Its protein product is CSASRRTGQPQHF.

V usage is TRBV2 and J usage is TRBJ1-1, with D perhaps TRBD1 (5 bases). V lost 4 bases and J lost 0, with 9 bases in between. The CDR3 covers 14 residues. The V gene's germline CDR1 is SNHLY and CDR2 FYNNEI. The CDR3 is CASSVQGMNTEAFF. For the CDR3, the DNA is TGTGCCAGCAGTGTTCAGGGTATGAACACTGAAGCTTTCTTT.

The V gene is TRBV9, the J gene TRBJ2-2; the D gene is possibly TRBD2 (6 bases). Germline values: CDR1 SGDLS, CDR2 YYNGEE. CDR3 length: 14 residues. Trimming left V 2 bases short and J 9 bases short, with 14 bases between. The CDR3 spells CASSVEGSYRELFF. CDR3 coding DNA: TGTGCCAGCAGCGTGGAGGGAAGTTACCGGGAGCTGTTTTTT.

This chain connects TRBV29-1 to TRBJ2-5; D is unresolved. The CDR3 runs to 10 residues. Germline V gene lookup returns CDR1 SQVTM and CDR2 ANQGSEA. V lost 7 bases and J lost 7, with 10 bases in between. Here the CDR3 DNA reads TGCAGCGCCGGCTATTCGACCCAGTACTTC. This gives the protein CSAGYSTQYF.

This clone was found once. This chain links TRBV7-2 with TRBJ2-1; 7 nucleotides match TRBD1. V lost 1 base to trimming and J lost 4 bases; unmatched junction nucleotides: 4. This CDR3 has 15 residues. Germline V gene data show CDR1 as SGHTA and CDR2 as FQGNSA. The chain's CDR3 is CASSLGDSLYNEQFF. Written as DNA, the CDR3 is TGTGCCAGCAGCTTAGGGGACAGCTTATACAATGAGCAGTTCTTC.

CDR3: CASKRGKNTGELFF. CDR3 bases: TGTGCCAGCAAGCGGGGGAAGAACACCGGGGAGCTGTTTTTT. The rearrangement uses TRBV27 and TRBJ2-2; 8 bases fit TRBD2. After removal of 7 bases from V and 1 base from J, the junction contained 2 bases not matched to a gene. Germline lookup yields CDR1 MNHEY and CDR2 SMNVEV (reference sequence). CDR3 length: 14 residues.

This chain uses TRBV28 with TRBJ2-4; 9 nucleotides line up with TRBD1. Germline V gives CDR1 MDHEN, CDR2 SYDVKM. V lost 3 bases, J lost 14 bases, and 8 bases stayed unmatched. CDR3 length: 13 residues. The CDR3 DNA reads as TGTGCCAGCAGTTTGAGGGGACAGGGCCGAAAGTACTTC. Translating it yields CASSLRGQGRKYF.

The chain joins TRBV14 to TRBJ1-2; 9 nucleotides line up with TRBD1. Germline CDR1 and CDR2: SGHDN and FVKESK. The CDR3 has 17 residues. V lost 6 bases to trimming and J lost 7 bases; unmatched junction nucleotides: 18. The CDR3 coding sequence is TGTGCCAGCAGGGGCTTTCGTCCCGGGACAGGGAACGGTGGCTACACCTTC. Translating gives CASRGFRPGTGNGGYTF.

CDR3 nucleotides: TGTGCCAGCAGGGAGGGGTCCTCACCACTTGATGGCTACACCTTC. It codes for CASREGSSPLDGYTF. The chain uses TRBV13 and TRBJ1-2; perhaps TRBD1 as D (5 bases). Trimming removed 6 bases at V and 6 bases at J, with 20 bases between. Germline CDR1 PRHDT, CDR2 FYEKMQ (reference sequence). The CDR3 consists of 15 residues.

This rearrangement joins TRBV7-6 to TRBJ2-7, with 9 bases lining up with TRBD2. The germline V gene encodes CDR1 SGHVS and CDR2 FNYEAQ. V lost 1 base, J lost 6 bases, and 10 bases stayed unmatched. This CDR3 contains 16 residues. CDR3 in amino acids: CASSLGAGGPFREQYF. The CDR3 region has the DNA TGTGCCAGCAGCTTAGGTGCGGGAGGGCCCTTTCGCGAGCAGTACTTC.

The chain uses TRBV2 and TRBJ2-5; 7 bases fit TRBD2. Germline CDR1 SNHLY, CDR2 FYNNEI. This CDR3 spans 14 amino acids. Unmatched junction bases numbered 7, after V lost 5 bases and J lost 4 bases. The CDR3 sequence: CASSHRLAGETQYF. The CDR3 nucleotides read TGTGCCAGCAGTCATAGATTAGCGGGAGAGACCCAGTACTTC.

V is TRBV4-1 and J is TRBJ2-5; 9 bases are a match to TRBD2. Germline V lookup: CDR1 MGHRA, CDR2 YSYEKL. V gave up 7 bases and J gave up 1 base; unmatched junction bases: 22. The CDR3 is 20 residues long. CDR3 bases: TGCGCCAGCAACCACCCGAGCGGAGGGGCTCTAGCGGGGACCCAAGAGACCCAGTACTTC. It encodes CASNHPSGGALAGTQETQYF.

This chain connects TRBV28 to TRBJ2-1, with D unresolved. Germline CDR1 is MDHEN and CDR2 is SYDVKM. Trimming cost V 2 bases and J 6 bases, with 2 bases left between them. The CDR3 loop spans 11 amino acids. As DNA, the CDR3 is TGTGCCAGCAGTTTACTCAATGAGCAGTTCTTC. Residues: CASSLLNEQFF.

This clone has a handful of counts. This chain uses TRBV7-9 with TRBJ1-1; a possible D gene is TRBD1 (6 bases). Germline values: CDR1 SEHNR, CDR2 FQNEAQ (reference sequence). The CDR3 contains 13 residues. Deletions cut 5 bases from V and 10 bases from J, with 17 bases between. CDR3 in DNA: TGTGCCAGCAGCCACTCCAGGGGTCTGGGAGCTTTCTTT. Its protein product is CASSHSRGLGAFF.